This TCR beta chain was identified during a study of CD8+CD57+ T cells in acquired aplastic anemia. Study details: Roughly 3 ug was the average amount of DNA from sorted CD4+ and CD8+ cells.

CDR3 size: 12 residues. CDR1 and CDR2 from the germline V gene are MGHDK and SYGVNS. Patients picked for sequencing had shown CD8+CD57+ cell expansion detected by flow cytometry. TCR beta VDJ combinations and CDR3 sequences were profiled from genomic DNA. MiXCR was run by TCRdb on the reads, yielding one entry per CDR3 protein. The sample has over 150,000 distinct CDR3 sequences; 55% to 65% are singletons. Overall study results and limits: The same twenty-nine CD8+ CDR3 sequences occurred in patients and in controls.

With respect to this clonotype: The antigen remains undetermined. This may be a read error, as it is one base from a much larger clone.

Sequencing used sorted CD4+, CD8+, or CD8+CD57+ T cells (not recorded which) from PBMCs. The TCR originated in a human donor with aplastic anemia. The V call is TRBV25-1, the J call TRBJ2-7, with no clear D. In nucleotides, the CDR3 is TGTGCCAGCAGTGAACAGACCTACGTGCAGTACTTC. Its translation: CASSEQTYVQYF.